What follows describes a single TCR beta chain. Its cognate antigen is unknown. The record originates from a study of CD8+ T cells in alopecia areata. Study overall: Treated patients received oral tofacitinib, 5 to 10 mg twice daily.

The treatment here: oral pan-JAK inhibitor, 5-10 mg twice daily. Punch biopsies of lesional scalp, plus peripheral blood, were taken from alopecia areata patients. V shed 1 base and J shed 5 bases, with 5 bases lying between them. The germline V gene encodes CDR1 SEHNR and CDR2 FQNEAQ (reference sequence). This CDR3 has 12 amino acids. In each case, RNA was isolated and then reverse transcribed into cDNA as the sequencing template. The repertoire was sequenced with immunoSEQ multiplex PCR; TCRdb's copy has only in-frame clones and lacks some. The table includes over 200,000 clones, around 66% detected once. Study findings and constraints: Scalp clonality and expanded CD8+ clones among the top 100 were significantly decreased by tofacitinib. Scalp and blood samples kept many expanded lesional clones throughout tofacitinib.

The sequences come from CD4+ T cells sorted from blood, collected at week 4, from a patient treated with tofacitinib. This TCR was recovered from a human donor with alopecia areata. The J gene is TRBJ1-1, the V gene TRBV7-9; D call uncertain. The CDR3, as DNA: TGTGCCAGCAGCTTAGATGGTACTGAAGCTTTCTTT. This encodes CASSLDGTEAFF.